These T cell receptor beta chains were read from a single sample in a study of CD8+ T cells in alopecia areata. Measured with immunoSEQ multiplex PCR; TCRdb has only the in-frame clones, and not every one. This sample has 170,000 or so clones; about two thirds occur once, and the top ten carry around 0.9%. Sequences were derived from CD4+ T cells sorted from blood, sampled at week 4, from a patient treated with tofacitinib. The receptors shown here come from a human donor with alopecia areata. The CDR3 runs from the conserved cysteine through the conserved F or W. A D gene is named only where the DNA matches it firmly. Some rows mark clone size as missing; the rest say once, few, many or name a class of expanded clone.

d_call: NA; clone_size: NA; v_call: TRBV4-1; j_call: TRBJ1-1; cdr3_aa: CASSQQDLIQNTEAFF; cdr3_nt: TGCGCCAGCAGCCAACAGGATTTAATACAGAACACTGAAGCTTTCTTT
d_call: NA; clone_size: NA; v_call: TRBV19; j_call: TRBJ2-2; cdr3_aa: CASSVSTNTGELFF; cdr3_nt: TGTGCCAGTAGTGTCTCGACGAACACCGGGGAGCTGTTTTTT
d_call: NA; clone_size: NA; v_call: TRBV12-5; j_call: TRBJ1-5; cdr3_aa: CASGARGGGQPQHF; cdr3_nt: TGTGCTAGTGGCGCTCGGGGGGGAGGTCAGCCCCAGCATTTT
d_call: NA; clone_size: NA; v_call: TRBV10-3; j_call: TRBJ2-7; cdr3_aa: CAIRHPSHEQYF; cdr3_nt: TGTGCCATCAGACACCCCAGTCACGAGCAGTACTTC
d_call: NA; clone_size: NA; v_call: TRBV30; j_call: TRBJ2-3; cdr3_aa: CAWSVGIATDTQYF; cdr3_nt: TGTGCCTGGAGTGTAGGAATAGCCACAGATACGCAGTATTTT
d_call: NA; clone_size: NA; v_call: TRBV30; j_call: TRBJ2-3; cdr3_aa: CAWRRDSSTDTQYF; cdr3_nt: TGTGCCTGGAGGCGGGACAGTAGCACAGATACGCAGTATTTT
d_call: TRBD2; clone_size: NA; v_call: TRBV29-1; j_call: TRBJ2-7; cdr3_aa: CSVEGRLAGVAYEQYF; cdr3_nt: TGCAGCGTTGAAGGTCGACTAGCGGGGGTGGCCTACGAGCAGTACTTC
d_call: TRBD1; clone_size: once; v_call: TRBV2; j_call: TRBJ1-4; cdr3_aa: CASSARQGINEKLFF; cdr3_nt: TGTGCCAGCAGTGCCAGACAGGGAATTAATGAAAAACTGTTTTTT
d_call: NA; clone_size: NA; v_call: TRBV27; j_call: TRBJ2-3; cdr3_aa: CASSLGSTDTQYF; cdr3_nt: TGTGCCAGCAGTTTAGGCAGTACAGATACGCAGTATTTT
d_call: NA; clone_size: few; v_call: TRBV2; j_call: TRBJ2-1; cdr3_aa: CASSADFWREQFF; cdr3_nt: TGTGCCAGCAGCGCAGACTTCTGGCGGGAGCAGTTCTTC
d_call: NA; clone_size: NA; v_call: TRBV29-1; j_call: TRBJ1-6; cdr3_aa: CSIRDGNSPLHF; cdr3_nt: TGCAGCATCCGGGACGGAAATTCACCCCTCCACTTT
d_call: NA; clone_size: few; v_call: TRBV11-1; j_call: TRBJ2-7; cdr3_aa: CASSLRGFSPSAYEQYF; cdr3_nt: TGTGCCAGCAGCTTACGAGGTTTTTCCCCGTCGGCCTACGAGCAGTACTTC
d_call: NA; clone_size: NA; v_call: TRBV30; j_call: TRBJ1-6; cdr3_aa: CAWSVQGSPLHF; cdr3_nt: TGTGCCTGGAGTGTACAAGGTTCACCCCTCCACTTT
d_call: TRBD1; clone_size: NA; v_call: TRBV6-6; j_call: TRBJ2-3; cdr3_aa: CASSYNRGRGDTQYF; cdr3_nt: TGTGCCAGCAGTTACAACAGGGGGCGTGGGGATACGCAGTATTTT
d_call: NA; clone_size: few; v_call: TRBV7-9; j_call: TRBJ2-4; cdr3_aa: CASSPRTLNIQYF; cdr3_nt: TGTGCCAGCAGCCCTCGAACACTAAACATTCAGTACTTC
d_call: NA; clone_size: few; v_call: TRBV30; j_call: TRBJ2-1; cdr3_aa: CAWSGYPRSYNEQFF; cdr3_nt: TGTGCCTGGAGTGGGTATCCCAGGTCCTACAATGAGCAGTTCTTC